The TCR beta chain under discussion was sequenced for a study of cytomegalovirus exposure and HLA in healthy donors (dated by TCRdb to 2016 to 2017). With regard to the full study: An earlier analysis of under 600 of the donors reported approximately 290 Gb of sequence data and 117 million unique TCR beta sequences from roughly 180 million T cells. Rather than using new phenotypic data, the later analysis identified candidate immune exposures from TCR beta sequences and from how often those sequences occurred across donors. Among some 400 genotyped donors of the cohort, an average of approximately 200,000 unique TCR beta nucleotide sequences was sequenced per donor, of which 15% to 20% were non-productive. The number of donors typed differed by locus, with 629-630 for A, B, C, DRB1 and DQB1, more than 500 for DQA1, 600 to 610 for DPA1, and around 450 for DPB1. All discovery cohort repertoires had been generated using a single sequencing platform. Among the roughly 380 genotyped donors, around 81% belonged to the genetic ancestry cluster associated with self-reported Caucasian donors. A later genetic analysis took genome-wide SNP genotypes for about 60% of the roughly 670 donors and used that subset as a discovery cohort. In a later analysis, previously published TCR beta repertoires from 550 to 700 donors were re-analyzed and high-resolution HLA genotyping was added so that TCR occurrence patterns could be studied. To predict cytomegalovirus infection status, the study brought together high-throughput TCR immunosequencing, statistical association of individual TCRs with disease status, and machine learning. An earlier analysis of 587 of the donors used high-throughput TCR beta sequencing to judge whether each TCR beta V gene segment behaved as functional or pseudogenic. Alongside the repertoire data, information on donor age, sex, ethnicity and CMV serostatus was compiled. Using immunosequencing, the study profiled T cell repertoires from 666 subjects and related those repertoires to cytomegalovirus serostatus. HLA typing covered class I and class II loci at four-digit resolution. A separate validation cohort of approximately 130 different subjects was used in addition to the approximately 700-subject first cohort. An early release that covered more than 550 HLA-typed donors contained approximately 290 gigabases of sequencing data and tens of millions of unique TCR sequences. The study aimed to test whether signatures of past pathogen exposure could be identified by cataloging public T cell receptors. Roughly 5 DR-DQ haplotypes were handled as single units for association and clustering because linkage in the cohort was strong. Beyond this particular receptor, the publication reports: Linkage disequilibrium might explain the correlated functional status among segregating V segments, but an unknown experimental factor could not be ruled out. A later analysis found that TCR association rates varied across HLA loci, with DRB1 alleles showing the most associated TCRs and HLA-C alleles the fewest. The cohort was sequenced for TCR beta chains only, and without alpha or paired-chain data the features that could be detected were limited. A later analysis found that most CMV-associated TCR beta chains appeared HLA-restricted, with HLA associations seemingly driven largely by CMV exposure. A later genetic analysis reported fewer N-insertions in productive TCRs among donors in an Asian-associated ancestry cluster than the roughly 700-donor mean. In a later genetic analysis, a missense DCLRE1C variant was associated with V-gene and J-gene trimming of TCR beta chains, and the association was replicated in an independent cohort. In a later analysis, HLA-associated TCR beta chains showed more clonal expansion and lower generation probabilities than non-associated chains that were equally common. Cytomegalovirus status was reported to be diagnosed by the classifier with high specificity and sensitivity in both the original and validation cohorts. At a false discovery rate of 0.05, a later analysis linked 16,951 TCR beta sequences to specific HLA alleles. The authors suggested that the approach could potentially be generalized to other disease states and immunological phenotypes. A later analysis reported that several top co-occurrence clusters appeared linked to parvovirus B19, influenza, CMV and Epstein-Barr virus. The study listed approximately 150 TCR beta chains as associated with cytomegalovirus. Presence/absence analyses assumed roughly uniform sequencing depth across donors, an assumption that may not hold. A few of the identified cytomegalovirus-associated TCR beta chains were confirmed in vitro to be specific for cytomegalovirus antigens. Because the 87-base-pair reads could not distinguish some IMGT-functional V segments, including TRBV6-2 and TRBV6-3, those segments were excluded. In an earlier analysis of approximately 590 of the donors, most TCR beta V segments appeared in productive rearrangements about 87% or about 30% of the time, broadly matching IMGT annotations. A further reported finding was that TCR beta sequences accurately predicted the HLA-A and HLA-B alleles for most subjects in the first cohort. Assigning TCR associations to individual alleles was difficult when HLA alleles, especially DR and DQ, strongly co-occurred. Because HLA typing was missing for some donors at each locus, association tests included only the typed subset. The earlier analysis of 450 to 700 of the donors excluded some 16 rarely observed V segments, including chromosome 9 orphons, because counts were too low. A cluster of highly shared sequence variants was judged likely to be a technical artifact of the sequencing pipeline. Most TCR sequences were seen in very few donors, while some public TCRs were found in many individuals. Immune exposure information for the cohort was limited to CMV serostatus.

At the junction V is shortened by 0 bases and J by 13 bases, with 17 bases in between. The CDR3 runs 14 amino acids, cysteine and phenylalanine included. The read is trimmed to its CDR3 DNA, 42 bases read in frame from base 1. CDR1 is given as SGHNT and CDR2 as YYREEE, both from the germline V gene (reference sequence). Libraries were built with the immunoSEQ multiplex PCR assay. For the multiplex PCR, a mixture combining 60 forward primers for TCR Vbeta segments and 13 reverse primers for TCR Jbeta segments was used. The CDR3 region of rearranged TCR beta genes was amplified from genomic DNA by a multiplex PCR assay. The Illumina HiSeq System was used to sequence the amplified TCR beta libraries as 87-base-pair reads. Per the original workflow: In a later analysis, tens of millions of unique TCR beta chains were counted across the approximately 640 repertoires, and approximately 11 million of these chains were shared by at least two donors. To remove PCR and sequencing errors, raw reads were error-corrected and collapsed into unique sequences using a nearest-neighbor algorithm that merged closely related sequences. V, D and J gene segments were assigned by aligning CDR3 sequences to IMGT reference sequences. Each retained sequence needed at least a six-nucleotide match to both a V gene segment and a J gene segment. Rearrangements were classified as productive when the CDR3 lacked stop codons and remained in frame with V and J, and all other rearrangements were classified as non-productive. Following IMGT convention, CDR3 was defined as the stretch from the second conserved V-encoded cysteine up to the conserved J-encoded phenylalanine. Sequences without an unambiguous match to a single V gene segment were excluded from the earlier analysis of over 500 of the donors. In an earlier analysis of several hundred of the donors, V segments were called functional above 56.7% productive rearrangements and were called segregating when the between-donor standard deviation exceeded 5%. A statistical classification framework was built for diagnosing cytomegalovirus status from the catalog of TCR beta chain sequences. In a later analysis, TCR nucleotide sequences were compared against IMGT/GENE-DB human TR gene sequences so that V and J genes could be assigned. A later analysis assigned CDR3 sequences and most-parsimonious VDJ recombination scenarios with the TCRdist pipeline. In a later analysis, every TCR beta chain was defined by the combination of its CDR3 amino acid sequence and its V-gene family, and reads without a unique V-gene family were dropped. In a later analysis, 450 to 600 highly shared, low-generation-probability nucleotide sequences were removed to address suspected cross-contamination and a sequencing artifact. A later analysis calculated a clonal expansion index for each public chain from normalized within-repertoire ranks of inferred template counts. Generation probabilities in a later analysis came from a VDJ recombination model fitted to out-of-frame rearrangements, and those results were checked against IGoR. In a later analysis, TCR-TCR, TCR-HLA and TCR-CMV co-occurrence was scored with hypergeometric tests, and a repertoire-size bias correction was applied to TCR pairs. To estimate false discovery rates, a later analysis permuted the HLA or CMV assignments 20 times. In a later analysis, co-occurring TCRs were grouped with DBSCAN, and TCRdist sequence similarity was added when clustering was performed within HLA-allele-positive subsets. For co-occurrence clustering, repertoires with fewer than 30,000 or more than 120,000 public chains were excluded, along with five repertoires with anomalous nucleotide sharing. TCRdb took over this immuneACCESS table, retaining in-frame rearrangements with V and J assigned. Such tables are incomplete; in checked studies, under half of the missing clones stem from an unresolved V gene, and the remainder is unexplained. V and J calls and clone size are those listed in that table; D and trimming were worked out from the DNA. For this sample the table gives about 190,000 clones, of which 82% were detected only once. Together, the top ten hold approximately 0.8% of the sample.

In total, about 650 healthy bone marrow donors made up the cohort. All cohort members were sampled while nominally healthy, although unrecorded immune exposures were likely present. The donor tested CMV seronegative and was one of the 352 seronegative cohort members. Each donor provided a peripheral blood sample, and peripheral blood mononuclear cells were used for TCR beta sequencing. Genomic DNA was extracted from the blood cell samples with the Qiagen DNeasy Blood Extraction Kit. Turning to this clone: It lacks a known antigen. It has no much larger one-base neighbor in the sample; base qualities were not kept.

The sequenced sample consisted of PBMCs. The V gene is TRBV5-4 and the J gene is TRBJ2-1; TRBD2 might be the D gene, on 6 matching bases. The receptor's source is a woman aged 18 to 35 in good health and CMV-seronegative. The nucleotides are TGTGCCAGCAGCTTGGAATCTAGCGTAGGAGGCCAGTTCTTC. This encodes CASSLESSVGGQFF. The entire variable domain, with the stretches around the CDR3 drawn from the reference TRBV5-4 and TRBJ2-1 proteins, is ETGVTQSPTHLIKTRGQQVTLRCSSQSGHNTVSWYQQALGQGPQFIFQYYREEENGRGNFPPRFSGLQFPNYSSELNVNALELDDSALYLCASSLESSVGGQFFGPGTRLTVL.